The subject of this entry is one TCR beta chain. Its antigen is unknown. Base quality data are lacking; no much larger clone is found one base away. The sample is drawn from a study of spatial heterogeneity in lung cancer (dated by TCRdb to between 2018 and 2020). Background for the entire study: Beta-chain transcripts were consistently detected in greater numbers than alpha-chain transcripts, which likely reflects a higher abundance of beta-chain transcripts. In the raw uncorrected reads, each unique combination of TCR and UMI appeared on average more than ten times. TCR alpha and beta repertoires were quantitatively compared across multiple tumor regions, matched nontumor lung and blood in non-small cell lung cancer. TCR repertoire features were related to nonsynonymous mutation counts determined by whole-exome sequencing of tumor tissue. At surgery, fewer than 250 tumor regions, 64 matched nontumor lung samples and 45 to 60 PBMC samples were TCR-sequenced for both alpha and beta chains.

To prepare the library, 5' RACE was applied. Sequencing instrument: NextSeq 500. To allow correction of PCR and sequencing errors, the TCR library protocol tagged every TCR cDNA molecule with a unique molecular identifier. The authors processed their data as follows. Decombinator tools were used for TCR identification, UMI-based error correction and CDR3 extraction. TCRs above a frequency of 2 per 1,000, corresponding to the top 1% of the tumor frequency distribution, were defined as expanded. Rényi diversity was computed with the R vegan package after subsampling each repertoire 100 times to 5,000 TCRs. CDR3 similarity networks were built from amino acid triplet string-kernel similarity, connecting CDR3s with pairwise similarity above 0.82. The raw public data were reprocessed by TCRdb itself: fastp quality trimming at Q25, MiXCR clonotype calling, in-frame beta chains only. Entries are consolidated by CDR3 protein sequence, retaining the most common genes and DNA. TCRdb, not the authors, supplied the V and J calls. For this sample there are more than 80,000 distinct CDR3 sequences; about an eighth appear just once. Approximately 39% of the sample lies in the top ten.

The sample's time point label is to be understood as: sample taken at primary tumor resection. For TCR sequencing, whole RNA was extracted from tumor and nontumor lung tissue, or from cryopreserved PBMC samples, and no cell sorting was done. Samples were obtained from 72 patients with early-stage, untreated non-small cell lung cancer from the lung TRACERx cohort. A patient was chosen for TCR sequencing only when enough RNA was available from at least two tumor regions. Study-wide conclusions, independent of this receptor: Ubiquitous expanded tumor TCRs were found in blood more often at tumor resection than at routine follow-up. Confirming at a functional level the hypothesis that regional TCRs recognize regional mutations was considered to require additional single-cell paired TCR alpha and beta sequencing.

This TCR was sampled from a male donor with early-stage non-small cell lung cancer. The sample here was PBMCs, taken at surgery.

The CDR3 has the sequence CASSQVQRGAGYEQYF. The nucleotide sequence is given as TGTGCCAGCAGCCAAGTCCAGCGGGGGGCGGGCTACGAGCAGTACTTC. The chain joins TRBV14 to TRBJ2-7; 9 central nucleotides agree with TRBD2. V is pruned by 1 base and J by 3 bases, leaving 7 bases of the junction without a gene match. The CDR3, from cysteine to phenylalanine, totals 16 residues. Only CDR3 DNA remains: 48 bases, in frame from the first base. Based on the germline V gene, the CDR1 and CDR2 sequences are SGHDN and FVKESK.